This T cell receptor beta chain is drawn from a study of beta chain features in type 1 diabetes. In the study overall: All of the samples together had 107,917,701 sorted cells examined.

Sequencing targeted expressed TCRB transcripts, as all isolated RNA had been reverse transcribed. TCRdb keeps only in-frame clones here, not all; method: immunoSEQ multiplex PCR. Among around 56,000 clones, roughly 52% were seen once, and the ten largest hold around 2.5%. The V and J ends lost 5 bases and 8 bases respectively, with 31 bases between them. The CDR3 is 18 amino acids. Germline CDR1 is SGHRS and CDR2 is YFSETQ. A word on this clone: Antigen specificity is unknown.

The study, taken as a whole, reports: Insertions were fewer and deletions more numerous at VDJ junctions in type 1 diabetes patients. All four CD4+ subsets from Type 1 diabetes patients carried moderately but significantly shorter TCRB CDR3s.

This chain links TRBV5-1 with TRBJ1-2; perhaps TRBD1 as D (5 bases). This receptor was obtained from a woman in her 40s with type 1 diabetes. Sequenced: Tregs from blood. CDR3 amino acids: CASSPTIPGLSMVEGYTF. CDR3 coding DNA: TGCGCCAGCAGTCCCACTATTCCGGGACTCAGCATGGTGGAAGGCTACACCTTC.